This T cell receptor (beta chain) was found in a study of blood T cell repertoires in COVID-19. Only one count was recorded for this clone. CDR1 is SNHLY, CDR2 FYNNEI, per germline. Trimming removed 8 bases from V and 3 bases from J; junction bases left unmatched: 3. This CDR3 is 12 amino acids long. The table came from immunoSEQ multiplex PCR; TCRdb's copy has only in-frame clones and leaves some out. This sample has about 270,000 clones, with 83% found just once. The clonotype was recovered from a man older than 75 with acute or convalescent COVID-19. What was sequenced was peripheral blood. The chain combines TRBV2 with TRBJ1-2; TRBD1 matches 7 bases. CDR3 sequence (DNA): TGTGCCAGCGCCGACAGGGACTATGGCTACACCTTC. Translation gives CASADRDYGYTF.